This TCR beta chain was profiled in a study of T cell responses to AZD1222 COVID-19 vaccine. The method was immunoSEQ multiplex PCR; TCRdb's version includes in-frame clones alone and lacks a portion of them. The top ten hold less than 5% of the sample, which has some 150,000 clones, around four fifths seen once. From germline, CDR1 is LGHDT and CDR2 YNNKEL (reference sequence). The CDR3 has 12 amino acids. Trimming took 3 bases from V and 1 from J, leaving 3 bases between them. This receptor was identified in an adult in good health. This chain links TRBV3-1 (or the pseudogene TRBV3-2) with TRBJ1-1; D gene uncertain. Specimen: peripheral blood, collected on day 0 of MenACWY control vaccination. CDR3 DNA sequence: TGTGCCAGCAGCCACAGGAACACTGAAGCTTTCTTT. Translating gives CASSHRNTEAFF.